This TCR beta chain was found in a study of cytomegalovirus exposure and HLA in healthy donors. The primer mix had 60 Vbeta and 13 Jbeta primers. The method was immunoSEQ multiplex PCR; TCRdb's version includes in-frame clones alone and lacks a portion of them. The sample contains over 110,000 clones, 73% of which appear only once. Findings of the study overall: There was a cluster of highly shared sequence variants that was likely a sequencing artifact. The study put 150 or so TCR beta chains on its list as cytomegalovirus-associated.

V lost 2 bases and J 0 bases, leaving 17 bases between the germline ends. Germline values: CDR1 KGHSH, CDR2 LQKENI. The CDR3 covers 18 residues. For this clone: The antigen is undetermined.

The rearrangement links TRBV18 to TRBJ1-3; the D gene is possibly TRBD1 (5 bases). Sequenced: PBMCs. The clonotype comes from a woman in her thirties or forties in good health and CMV-seronegative. Written as DNA, the CDR3 is TGTGCCAGCTCACCATTGAAGGGACTCAGGAGCTCTGGAAACACCATATATTTT. It specifies CASSPLKGLRSSGNTIYF.